The rows below give T cell receptor beta chains drawn from one sample of a study of T cell repertoires in cytomegalovirus infection. These TCRs are of unknown antigen specificity. A single record per CDR3 protein comes from TCRdb applying MiXCR to the reads. The data contain some 700,000 distinct CDR3 sequences, around 35% of them singletons. This material consisted of cultured PBMCs, taken from culture after CMV antigen stimulation. All receptors come from a human donor in good health (CMV status not recorded). Some clones in this sample may be carry-over from other donors' samples. Both conserved end residues are part of each CDR3. A D gene is named only where the DNA matches it firmly. Not all rows give a size; the values are once, few, many and, for expanded clones, a class.

V gene: TRBV5-8; J gene: TRBJ1-2; clone size: NA; D gene: NA; CDR3 protein: CASSLGWGGVGYTF; CDR3 DNA: TGTGCCAGCAGCTTGGGGTGGGGAGGAGTTGGCTACACCTTC
V gene: TRBV7-2; J gene: TRBJ2-1; clone size: many; D gene: NA; CDR3 protein: CASSLRARGSYNEQFF; CDR3 DNA: TGTGCCAGCAGCTTAAGAGCGCGGGGCTCCTACAATGAGCAGTTCTTC
V gene: TRBV2; J gene: TRBJ1-5; clone size: NA; D gene: NA; CDR3 protein: CASSLTGSDSNQPQHF; CDR3 DNA: TGTGCCAGCAGCTTGACAGGATCGGATAGCAATCAGCCCCAGCATTTT
V gene: TRBV7-2; J gene: TRBJ1-3; clone size: NA; D gene: TRBD1; CDR3 protein: CASSLGTGVTNTIYF; CDR3 DNA: TGTGCCAGCAGCTTAGGGACAGGAGTTACAAACACCATATATTTT
V gene: TRBV10-1; J gene: TRBJ1-3; clone size: few; D gene: NA; CDR3 protein: CASSTGIGNTIYF; CDR3 DNA: TGCGCCAGCAGTACAGGGATTGGAAACACCATATATTTT
V gene: TRBV5-4; J gene: TRBJ1-6; clone size: once; D gene: TRBD1; CDR3 protein: CASNRGPASNSPLHF; CDR3 DNA: TGTGCCAGCAACAGGGGGCCGGCTTCTAATTCACCCCTCCACTTT
V gene: TRBV5-1; J gene: TRBJ1-5; clone size: once; D gene: TRBD1; CDR3 protein: CATNDGGQGDNQPQHF; CDR3 DNA: TGCGCCACCAATGATGGGGGACAGGGGGACAATCAGCCCCAGCATTTT
V gene: TRBV12-3/TRBV12-4; J gene: TRBJ2-4; clone size: few; D gene: NA; CDR3 protein: CASSLREGGNIQYF; CDR3 DNA: TGTGCCAGCAGTTTAAGGGAGGGGGGAAACATTCAGTACTTC
V gene: TRBV2; J gene: TRBJ1-2; clone size: NA; D gene: NA; CDR3 protein: CATRRYFYGYTF; CDR3 DNA: TGTGCCACCCGAAGGTATTTCTATGGCTACACCTTC
V gene: TRBV7-2; J gene: TRBJ1-6; clone size: few; D gene: NA; CDR3 protein: CASSPSRVLNPVGYNSPLHF; CDR3 DNA: TGTGCCAGCAGCCCTTCAAGAGTCCTAAACCCAGTAGGATATAATTCACCCCTCCACTTT
V gene: TRBV2; J gene: TRBJ1-3; clone size: NA; D gene: NA; CDR3 protein: CASSRGTNSGNTIYF; CDR3 DNA: TGTGCCAGCAGCCGCGGGACAAACTCTGGAAACACCATATATTTT
V gene: TRBV29-1; J gene: TRBJ2-1; clone size: NA; D gene: TRBD2; CDR3 protein: CSVESGSFPHEQFF; CDR3 DNA: TGCAGCGTTGAGAGCGGGAGTTTTCCCCATGAGCAGTTCTTC
V gene: TRBV7-2; J gene: TRBJ2-2; clone size: few; D gene: TRBD2; CDR3 protein: CASSSGTSDRSGELFF; CDR3 DNA: TGTGCCAGCAGCTCCGGGACTAGCGATAGATCCGGGGAGCTGTTTTTT
V gene: TRBV6-6; J gene: TRBJ2-1; clone size: NA; D gene: NA; CDR3 protein: CATQKAAYNEQFF; CDR3 DNA: TGTGCCACCCAAAAGGCAGCATACAATGAGCAGTTCTTC
V gene: TRBV7-2; J gene: TRBJ1-5; clone size: many; D gene: NA; CDR3 protein: CASSPSSGYSNQPQHF; CDR3 DNA: TGTGCCAGCAGCCCCAGTTCGGGGTATAGCAATCAGCCCCAGCATTTT
V gene: TRBV6-2/TRBV6-3; J gene: TRBJ2-7; clone size: NA; D gene: TRBD1; CDR3 protein: CASSADRGREQYF; CDR3 DNA: TGTGCCAGCAGTGCGGACAGGGGTCGGGAGCAGTACTTC
V gene: TRBV20-1; J gene: TRBJ2-5; clone size: NA; D gene: TRBD2; CDR3 protein: CSATTSSQETQYF; CDR3 DNA: TGCAGTGCTACGACTAGCAGCCAAGAGACCCAGTACTTC
V gene: TRBV12-5; J gene: TRBJ2-7; clone size: NA; D gene: NA; CDR3 protein: CASGLVYEQYF; CDR3 DNA: TGTGCTAGTGGTTTAGTCTACGAGCAGTACTTC
V gene: TRBV7-8; J gene: TRBJ2-3; clone size: few; D gene: NA; CDR3 protein: CASSLARGITDTQYF; CDR3 DNA: TGTGCCAGCAGCTTAGCTCGGGGGATCACAGATACGCAGTATTTT
V gene: TRBV10-3; J gene: TRBJ1-5; clone size: NA; D gene: NA; CDR3 protein: CAISEHGGADQPQHF; CDR3 DNA: TGTGCCATCAGTGAGCACGGGGGCGCAGATCAGCCCCAGCATTTT